This TCR beta chain was found in a study of CD4 T cells in relation to SARS-CoV-2 and coronaviruses. The unexposed donors gave CD4+ T cells in 2011-2018, prior to COVID-19. The cells were cultured for under twelve days before CD4+ T cells were isolated. Remarks on this clone: The antigen remains unidentified.

Sequenced by immunoSEQ multiplex PCR; TCRdb stores in-frame clones only, minus some. The sample lists about 15,000 clones; approximately 80% were seen once. Germline V gives CDR1 SGHDT, CDR2 YYEEEE. The CDR3 consists of 13 residues. V lost 1 base to trimming and J lost 8 bases, with 7 bases between them. This rearrangement joins TRBV5-6 to TRBJ1-6; D gene unclear. The material sequenced was CD4+ T cells from PBMCs, cultured in vitro. This TCR was recovered from a human donor in good health. For the CDR3, the DNA is TGTGCCAGCAGCTTGTATCTTGATTCACCCCTCCACTTT. Translating gives CASSLYLDSPLHF.